The subject of this entry is one T cell receptor beta chain. No antigen is known for it. The CDR3 has 15 residues. The ends lost 8 bases at V and 6 bases at J; junction bases unmatched: 13. The V gene's germline CDR1 is SNHLY and CDR2 FYNNEI. Some clones are missing from TCRdb's copy, which holds only in-frame ones; the method was immunoSEQ multiplex PCR. The sample gives about 66,000 clones, 71% of which show up once; approximately 9.1% is in the top ten. These data belong to a study of PD-1 blockade in classical Hodgkin lymphoma. General study results and limits: Only CD4+ TCR diversity, not CD8+, had risen significantly by C4D1. Those achieving complete response showed baseline diversity like newly diagnosed patients.

In every patient, relapse followed autologous stem cell transplantation, while exposure to brentuximab vedotin differed. The rearrangement uses TRBV2 and TRBJ2-7, with 10 bases fitting TRBD1. The receptor was isolated from a human donor with classical Hodgkin lymphoma. The starting material was peripheral blood mononuclear cells (PBMCs), obtained before the second cycle of nivolumab. The CDR3 loop reads CASLDTGQGFPEQYF. The CDR3 coding sequence is TGTGCCAGCTTAGACACGGGACAGGGGTTTCCCGAGCAGTACTTC.